This T cell receptor (beta chain) was identified in a study of T cells after posttransplantation cyclophosphamide. On this clone itself: The target antigen is unknown.

Trimming removed 4 bases from V and 3 bases from J; junction bases left unmatched: 7. The CDR3 contains 15 residues. Germline V gene data show CDR1 as LGHNA and CDR2 as YNFKEQ. Study findings and constraints: Recipient CMV seropositivity and CMV reactivation strongly tracked TRB clonality. Later post-transplant blood repertoires were often dominated by donor CD8+ memory clones. TRB overlap between skin or GI tissue T cells and blood was limited.

Busulfan-fludarabine conditioning, marrow transplant, and cyclophosphamide on days +3 and +4 were administered. Sequencing used immunoSEQ multiplex PCR; TCRdb keeps in-frame clones, though not all of them. In the table there are 6,000 to 8,500 clones, 90% to 95% of which are singletons. This chain connects TRBV4-2 to TRBJ2-7, with TRBD1 matching 9 bases. Material: PBMCs, obtained less than 1,500 days after allogeneic stem cell transplant with posttransplant cyclophosphamide. The sequence was obtained from a female patient aged 50-59 years who received an allogeneic stem cell transplant from a related donor, was CMV-positive, and had no GVHD. A subset of T cells may come from the graft donor. In DNA form, the CDR3 reads TGTGCCAGCAGCCGCCTGACAGGGGGGTTCTACGAGCAGTACTTC. Protein sequence: CASSRLTGGFYEQYF.